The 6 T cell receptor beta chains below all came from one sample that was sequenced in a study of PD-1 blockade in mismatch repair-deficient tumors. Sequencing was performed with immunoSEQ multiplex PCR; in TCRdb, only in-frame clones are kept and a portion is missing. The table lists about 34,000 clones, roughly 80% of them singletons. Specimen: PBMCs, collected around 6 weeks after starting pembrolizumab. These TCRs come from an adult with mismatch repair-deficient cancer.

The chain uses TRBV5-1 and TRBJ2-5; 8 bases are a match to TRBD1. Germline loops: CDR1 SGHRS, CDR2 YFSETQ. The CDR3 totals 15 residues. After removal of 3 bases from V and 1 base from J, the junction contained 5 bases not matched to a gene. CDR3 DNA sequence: TGCGCCAGCAGCTCAGGGGGCGCCCCCCAAGAGACCCAGTACTTC. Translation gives CASSSGGAPQETQYF.

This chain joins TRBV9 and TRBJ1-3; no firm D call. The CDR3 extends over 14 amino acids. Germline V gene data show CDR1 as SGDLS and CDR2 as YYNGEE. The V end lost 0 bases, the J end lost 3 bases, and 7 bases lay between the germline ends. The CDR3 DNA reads TGTGCCAGCAGCGTAGGAGGGCTTGGAAACACCATATATTTT. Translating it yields CASSVGGLGNTIYF.

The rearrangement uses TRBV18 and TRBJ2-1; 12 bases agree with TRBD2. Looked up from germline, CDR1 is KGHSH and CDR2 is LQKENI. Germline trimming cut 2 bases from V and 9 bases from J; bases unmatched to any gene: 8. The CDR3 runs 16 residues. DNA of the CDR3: TGTGCCAGCTCACCAACCGGGCTAGCGGGAGGGTTTGAGCAGTTCTTC. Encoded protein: CASSPTGLAGGFEQFF.

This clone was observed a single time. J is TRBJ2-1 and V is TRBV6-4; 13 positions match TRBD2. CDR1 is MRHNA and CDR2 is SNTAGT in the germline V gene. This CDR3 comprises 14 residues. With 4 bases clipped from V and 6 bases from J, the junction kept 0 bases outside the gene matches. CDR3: CASSGTSGSNEQFF. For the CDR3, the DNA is TGTGCCAGCAGTGGGACTAGCGGGAGCAATGAGCAGTTCTTC.

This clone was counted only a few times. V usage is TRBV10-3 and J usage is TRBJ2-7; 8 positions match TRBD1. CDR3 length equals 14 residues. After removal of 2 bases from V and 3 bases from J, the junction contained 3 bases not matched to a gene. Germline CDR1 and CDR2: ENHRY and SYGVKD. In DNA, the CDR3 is TGTGCCATCAGTGAGCCAGGACAGGGCTACGAGCAGTACTTC. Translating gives CAISEPGQGYEQYF.

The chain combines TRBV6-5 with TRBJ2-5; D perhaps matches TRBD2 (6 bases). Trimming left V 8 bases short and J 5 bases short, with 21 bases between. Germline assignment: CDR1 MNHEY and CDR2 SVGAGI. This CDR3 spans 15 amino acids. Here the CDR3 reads CASLSRERALETQYF. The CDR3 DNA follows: TGTGCCAGCCTGAGCCGGGAGAGGGCTTTGGAGACCCAGTACTTC.